This T cell receptor beta chain is from a study of blood T cell repertoires in COVID-19. Study as a whole: Material from acute and convalescent COVID-19 was sourced from the United States, Italy and Spain. PBMCs, B-cell-depleted T cells, or T cells provided the cDNA or gDNA that made up the material.

CDR3 length: 14 residues. Trimming left V 7 bases short and J 2 bases short, with 12 bases between. CDR1 SEHNR and CDR2 FQNEAQ come from the germline V gene (reference sequence). Authors' methods: Amplified reference gene primers provided the basis for estimating nucleated cell counts. The method was immunoSEQ multiplex PCR; TCRdb's version includes in-frame clones alone and lacks a portion of them. D and trimming were read from the DNA, whereas the V and J calls and clone size are those reported in that table. The table has around 52,000 clones, 75% to 90% seen once. Seattle patients were enrolled while actively infected and followed longitudinally.

Sequencing was carried out using peripheral blood. The chain links TRBV7-9 to TRBJ2-1; D call uncertain. The clonotype was recovered from an elderly woman with COVID-19, enrolled during active disease. The CDR3 region is CASTQGQTYNEQFF. The CDR3 region has the DNA TGTGCCAGCACCCAAGGGCAGACCTACAATGAGCAGTTCTTC.